What follows are 16 T cell receptor beta chains derived from one specimen sequenced in a study of cytomegalovirus exposure and HLA in healthy donors. PCR used 60 Vbeta primers and 13 Jbeta primers. Libraries were prepared by immunoSEQ multiplex PCR; TCRdb keeps only in-frame clonotypes and omits some of them. The sample gives more than 80,000 clones, 71% of which show up once; about 2.5% is in the top ten. The source material was PBMCs. The receptors shown here come from a female donor in good health and CMV-seronegative.

The J gene is TRBJ2-7, the V gene TRBV27; 7 positions match TRBD1. The CDR3 is made up of 14 amino acids. Germline V gene sequence: CDR1 MNHEY, CDR2 SMNVEV (reference sequence). J gave up 1 base and V 5 bases, and 5 bases lay outside the gene matches. The CDR3 DNA reads TGTGCCAGCAGTATCAGGACAGGTTCCTACGAGCAGTACTTC. This gives the protein CASSIRTGSYEQYF.

The chain is built from TRBV30 and TRBJ2-4; 7 bases fit TRBD1. The germline V gene has CDR1 GTSNPN and CDR2 SVGIG (reference sequence). The CDR3 extends over 14 amino acids. V trimming: 0 bases; J trimming: 6 bases; junction bases outside the gene matches: 5. Here the CDR3 reads CAWSVVGGLNIQYF. The CDR3 nucleotides are TGTGCCTGGAGTGTAGTAGGGGGCTTAAACATTCAGTACTTC. The complete variable domain, with remaining parts taken from reference TRBV30 and TRBJ2-4, reads SQTIHQWPATLVQPVGSPLSLECTVEGTSNPNLYWYRQAAGRGLQLLFYSVGIGQISSEVPQNLSASRPQDRQFILSSKKLLLSDSGFYLCAWSVVGGLNIQYFGAGTRLSVL.

The chain links TRBV19 to TRBJ2-7; 11 bases map to TRBD2. Germline lookup yields CDR1 LNHDA and CDR2 SQIVND (reference sequence). This CDR3 comprises 14 residues. V lost 5 bases to trimming and J lost 2 bases; unmatched junction nucleotides: 2. The CDR3 DNA sequence: TGTGCCAGTAGTGAGGGACTAGCGGCCTACGAGCAGTACTTC. Translating gives CASSEGLAAYEQYF. The full variable domain, in which reference TRBV19 and TRBJ2-7 provide the parts outside the CDR3, is DGGITQSPKYLFRKEGQNVTLSCEQNLNHDAMYWYRQDPGQGLRLIYYSQIVNDFQKGDIAEGYSVSREKKESFPLTVTSAQKNPTAFYLCASSEGLAAYEQYFGPGTRLTVT.

As to this clone: This CDR3 is also generated by other DNA sequences in the sample. CDR3 sequence (DNA): TGCAGCGCCGGGAAGGGAGGGAACACTGAAGCTTTCTTT. As protein: CSAGKGGNTEAFF. V is TRBV29-1 and J is TRBJ1-1; no firm D call. Germline lookup yields CDR1 SQVTM and CDR2 ANQGSEA. The CDR3 covers 13 residues. Trimming shortened V by 7 bases and J by 1 base, and 13 bases separated the two germline ends.

V usage is TRBV5-1 and J usage is TRBJ2-3; tentatively, D is TRBD2 (5 bases). V lost 5 bases, J lost 2 bases, and 12 bases lay in between. Germline V gives CDR1 SGHRS, CDR2 YFSETQ. This CDR3 has 14 amino acids. CDR3 protein: CASSTGYLTDTQYF. The CDR3 region has the DNA TGCGCCAGCAGTACGGGATACCTCACAGATACGCAGTATTTT.

By share of the sample, this clone is medium-sized (0.01 to 0.1%). The chain uses TRBV2 and TRBJ2-7, with a weak D call TRBD2 (5 bases). The germline V gene has CDR1 SNHLY and CDR2 FYNNEI. The CDR3 is made up of 13 amino acids. The V gene lost 3 bases and the J gene lost 2 bases, with 8 bases spanning the gap. The CDR3 bases are TGTGCCAGCAGTGACGTCGGGGCCTACGAGCAGTACTTC. It encodes CASSDVGAYEQYF.

This rearrangement joins TRBV4-3 to TRBJ2-1, with 9 bases lining up with TRBD2. This CDR3 is built from 16 residues. Germline loops: CDR1 LGHNA, CDR2 YSLEER. V gave up 0 bases and J gave up 7 bases; unmatched junction bases: 7. The chain's CDR3 is CASSQDWRLAANEQFF. The DNA of the CDR3 is TGCGCCAGCAGCCAAGATTGGAGACTAGCGGCGAATGAGCAGTTCTTC.

The chain uses TRBV27 and TRBJ2-1, with 8 positions matching TRBD1. With 6 bases clipped from V and 6 bases from J, the junction kept 10 bases outside the gene matches. The CDR3 runs 15 residues. Germline V gene lookup returns CDR1 MNHEY and CDR2 SMNVEV (reference sequence). The DNA for the CDR3 is TGTGCCAGCAGGAAGCGGACAGGGCGAGCCAATGAGCAGTTCTTC. Translating gives CASRKRTGRANEQFF.

This sequence joins TRBV2 and TRBJ2-1; 11 bases map to TRBD2. With 6 bases clipped from V and 5 bases from J, the junction kept 6 bases outside the gene matches. The CDR3 contains 15 residues. Germline assignment: CDR1 SNHLY and CDR2 FYNNEI. The CDR3 loop reads CASRGGTSGHNEQFF. CDR3 bases: TGTGCCAGCAGGGGGGGGACTAGCGGCCACAATGAGCAGTTCTTC. The full variable domain, its missing parts supplied by reference TRBV2 and TRBJ2-1, is EPEVTQTPSHQVTQMGQEVILRCVPISNHLYFYWYRQILGQKVEFLVSFYNNEISEKSEIFDDQFSVERPDGSNFTLKIRSTKLEDSAMYFCASRGGTSGHNEQFFGPGTRLTVL.

CDR3 nucleotides: TGTGCCAGCAGTGAGGGGACACGAAACACCATATATTTT. Its translation is CASSEGTRNTIYF. This rearrangement joins TRBV6-1 to TRBJ1-3; D is possibly TRBD1 (6 bases). This CDR3 has 13 residues. Germline-derived CDR1 and CDR2 are MNHNS and SASEGT. V shed 3 bases and J shed 5 bases, with 8 bases lying between them.

V usage is TRBV7-8 and J usage is TRBJ1-5; 9 nucleotides agree with TRBD1. The CDR3 contains 17 residues. Germline assignment: CDR1 SGHVS and CDR2 FQNEAQ. V lost 5 bases and J lost 2; bases outside the gene matches: 10. The CDR3: CASSPRDRAGGNQPQHF. The CDR3 DNA sequence: TGTGCCAGCAGCCCTCGGGACAGGGCGGGCGGCAATCAGCCCCAGCATTTT.

The rearrangement uses TRBV21-1 and TRBJ2-2; TRBD2, as called in the table, went unchecked against the DNA. TRBV21-1 is a documented pseudogene. The CDR3 loop spans 16 amino acids. The DNA for the CDR3 is TGTGCCAGCAGCAGCCCGGGACTAGCGGGAACCCGGGAGCTGTTTTTT. Protein product: CASSSPGLAGTRELFF.

This clone was counted only a few times. The V gene is TRBV28, the J gene TRBJ1-6, with D unresolved. This CDR3 spans 14 amino acids. Deletions cut 7 bases from V and 9 bases from J, with 16 bases between. Germline CDR1 MDHEN, CDR2 SYDVKM. DNA of the CDR3: TGTGCCAGCACCCCTGAGGCCGGTGGTTCACCCCTCCACTTT. Translated, it gives CASTPEAGGSPLHF. Full variable domain (rest looked up from reference TRBV28 and TRBJ1-6): DVKVTQSSRYLVKRTGEKVFLECVQDMDHENMFWYRQDPGLGLRLIYFSYDVKMKEKGDIPEGYSVSREKKERFSLILESASTNQTSMYLCASTPEAGGSPLHFGNGTRLTVT.

The chain joins TRBV10-3 to TRBJ2-2, with 10 bases aligning to TRBD2. Trimming removed 6 bases from V and 6 bases from J; junction bases left unmatched: 10. The CDR3 contains 16 residues. CDR1 is ENHRY, CDR2 SYGVKD, per germline. Written as DNA, the CDR3 is TGTGCCATCAGCGCCTCTAGCGGGAGACCCGCCGGGGAGCTGTTTTTT. Protein: CAISASSGRPAGELFF.

The rearrangement links TRBV5-1 to TRBJ2-2; 7 bases align to TRBD1. CDR1 SGHRS and CDR2 YFSETQ come from the germline V gene. The CDR3 is made up of 12 amino acids. V lost 5 bases, J lost 14 bases, and 9 bases stayed unmatched. The CDR3 sequence is CASRQSGGRLFF. The CDR3, as DNA: TGCGCCAGCAGACAATCAGGGGGACGACTGTTTTTT.

The chain carries TRBV6-1 and TRBJ2-7, with 8 nucleotides matching TRBD1. The germline CDR1 and CDR2 sequences are MNHNS and SASEGT. With V trimmed by 8 bases and J by 8 bases, 11 bases remained unmatched. The CDR3 is 13 residues long. CDR3 nucleotides: TGTGCCAGCCGGGGACAGGCCCTCACCCAGCAGTACTTC. It translates to CASRGQALTQQYF.